The 13 T cell receptor beta chains below all came from one sample that was sequenced in a study of T cell responses to AZD1222 COVID-19 vaccine. Sequencing was performed with immunoSEQ multiplex PCR; in TCRdb, only in-frame clones are kept and a portion is missing. The profile shows some 200,000 clones, roughly nine tenths of them singletons. Sequenced material: peripheral blood, taken 28 days after the second AZD1222 dose. The receptors here all came from an adult who received the AZD1222 COVID-19 vaccine.

As to this clone: Distinct nucleotide sequences in the sample also encode this CDR3. The chain recombines TRBV5-1 with TRBJ1-1; D is ambiguous. The CDR3 extends over 14 amino acids. With 0 bases removed from V and 0 bases from J, the gap between germline ends came to 6 bases. Germline V gene lookup returns CDR1 SGHRS and CDR2 YFSETQ. CDR3 nucleotides: TGCGCCAGCAGCTTGGTGGCCATGAACACTGAAGCTTTCTTT. Residues: CASSLVAMNTEAFF.

The genes are TRBV9 and TRBJ2-1; a weak D match, TRBD2 (5 bases). The germline gives CDR1 SGDLS, CDR2 YYNGEE. Trimming removed 2 bases from V and 0 bases from J, with 6 bases in between. This CDR3 region has 14 residues. CDR3 protein: CASSVGSSYNEQFF. The CDR3 DNA reads as TGTGCCAGCAGCGTGGGGAGCTCCTACAATGAGCAGTTCTTC.

This clone occurred once. The rearrangement joins TRBV7-2 to TRBJ1-1, with D perhaps TRBD1 (6 bases). This CDR3 comprises 15 residues. Trimming pared 0 bases from V and 1 base from J, leaving 9 bases between. Germline V gene lookup returns CDR1 SGHTA and CDR2 FQGNSA. The CDR3, as DNA: TGTGCCAGCAGCTTAGCCGGGACAACGAACACTGAAGCTTTCTTT. It yields the protein CASSLAGTTNTEAFF.

V gene TRBV2 combines with J gene TRBJ1-4, with D unresolved. This CDR3 region has 14 residues. CDR1 and CDR2 from the germline V gene are SNHLY and FYNNEI. V shed 3 bases and J shed 7 bases, with 12 bases lying between them. The CDR3 is CASSDMRRSEKLFF. CDR3 nucleotides: TGTGCCAGCAGTGACATGAGGAGAAGTGAAAAACTGTTTTTT.

This sequence joins TRBV2 and TRBJ2-7, with 9 bases aligning to TRBD1. Germline loops: CDR1 SNHLY, CDR2 FYNNEI. The CDR3 totals 14 residues. V gave up 7 bases and J gave up 0 bases; unmatched junction bases: 4. CDR3: CASNRQGVSYEQYF. CDR3 nucleotides: TGTGCCAGCAACCGACAGGGGGTCTCCTACGAGCAGTACTTC.

V gene TRBV9 combines with J gene TRBJ1-1; no clear D gene. CDR1 is SGDLS, CDR2 YYNGEE, per germline. The CDR3 has 16 amino acids. The V and J ends lost 0 bases and 1 base respectively, with 13 bases between them. The CDR3 DNA sequence: TGTGCCAGCAGCGTAGGCTGGGGTAAGAAGAACACTGAAGCTTTCTTT. Protein sequence: CASSVGWGKKNTEAFF.

This clone appeared once. V usage is TRBV2 and J usage is TRBJ2-1, with TRBD2 matching 13 bases. Germline CDR1 SNHLY, CDR2 FYNNEI. The CDR3 has 16 residues. The trim removed 7 bases at V and 8 bases at J, leaving 11 bases unmatched. CDR3 DNA sequence: TGTGCCAGCAATGGGGGGACTAGCGGGACCCTCGATGAGCAGTTCTTC. This translates into CASNGGTSGTLDEQFF. Full variable domain (remainder filled in from reference TRBV2 and TRBJ2-1): EPEVTQTPSHQVTQMGQEVILRCVPISNHLYFYWYRQILGQKVEFLVSFYNNEISEKSEIFDDQFSVERPDGSNFTLKIRSTKLEDSAMYFCASNGGTSGTLDEQFFGPGTRLTVL.

V is TRBV11-3 and J is TRBJ2-1; maybe TRBD1 (6 bases). The CDR3 consists of 15 residues. V lost 2 bases, J lost 3 bases, and 11 bases lay in between. Germline V CDR1 and CDR2: SGHNT, YENEEA. This CDR3 reads CASSLMGHYYNEQFF. The DNA of the CDR3 is TGTGCCAGCAGCTTAATGGGACACTACTACAATGAGCAGTTCTTC.

This chain links TRBV21-1 with TRBJ2-2. TRBV21-1 counts as a pseudogene. This CDR3 has 16 amino acids. The chain's CDR3 is CASSKDGEDFSGELFF. Written as DNA, the CDR3 is TGTGCCAGCAGCAAAGATGGGGAAGACTTTAGCGGGGAGCTGTTTTTT.

This chain uses TRBV19 with TRBJ1-1, with D maybe TRBD1 (6 bases). The V end was cut by 9 bases, the J end by 5 bases, with 13 bases between. The CDR3 is 12 residues long. CDR1 is LNHDA and CDR2 is SQIVND in the germline V gene (reference sequence). CDR3 DNA: TGTGCCAGCAGGGGTTTAGGGACTGAAGCTTTCTTT. This translates into CASRGLGTEAFF.

This chain uses TRBV19 with TRBJ2-7; 8 bases align to TRBD1. This CDR3 has 15 residues. Germline CDR1 is LNHDA and CDR2 is SQIVND (reference sequence). J was trimmed by 1 base and V by 2 bases; bases with no gene match: 4. CDR3 coding DNA: TGTGCCAGTAGTATATCAGGGGGCCCTTCCTACGAGCAGTACTTC. Protein product: CASSISGGPSYEQYF.

This chain connects TRBV2 to TRBJ2-1; D is perhaps TRBD2 (6 bases). The CDR3 is 16 amino acids. Germline V gene sequence: CDR1 SNHLY, CDR2 FYNNEI. V was trimmed by 2 bases and J by 10 bases, leaving 21 bases between them. CDR3 nucleotide sequence: TGTGCCAGCAGTGAATCGCCTGGTGTTCGGGGGTCGGAGCAGTTCTTC. This sequence encodes CASSESPGVRGSEQFF.

The chain couples TRBV3-1 (or the pseudogene TRBV3-2) to TRBJ1-5; 8 bases map to TRBD1. The CDR3 loop spans 14 amino acids. Germline-derived CDR1 and CDR2 are LGHDT and YNNKEL (reference sequence). The V segment lost 1 base and the J segment 4 bases; nucleotides outside the gene matches: 0. This CDR3 reads CASSQGDRNQPQHF. The CDR3 region has the DNA TGTGCCAGCAGCCAAGGGGACAGGAATCAGCCCCAGCATTTT.